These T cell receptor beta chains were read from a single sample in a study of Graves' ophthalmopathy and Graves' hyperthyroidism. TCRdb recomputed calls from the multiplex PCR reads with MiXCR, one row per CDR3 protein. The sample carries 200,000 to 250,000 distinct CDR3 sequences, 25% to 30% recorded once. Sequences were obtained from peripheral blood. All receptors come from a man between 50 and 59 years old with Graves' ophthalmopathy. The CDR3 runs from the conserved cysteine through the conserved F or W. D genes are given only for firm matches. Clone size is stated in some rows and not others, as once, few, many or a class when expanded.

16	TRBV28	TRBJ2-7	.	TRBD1	TGTGCCAGCAGCTCCCGTCCGGGGACAGGTCCCTACGAGCAGTACTTC	CASSSRPGTGPYEQYF
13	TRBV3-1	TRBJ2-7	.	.	TGTGCCAGCAGCCAAGTTGAGGGACGCGAGCAGTACTTC	CASSQVEGREQYF
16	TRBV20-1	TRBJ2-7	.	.	TGCAGTGCTAGAGATAATATGGGGGAGGCCCCCTACGAGCAGTACTTC	CSARDNMGEAPYEQYF
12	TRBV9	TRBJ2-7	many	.	TGTGCCAGCAGCTCTAAGGGCTACGAGCAGTACTTC	CASSSKGYEQYF
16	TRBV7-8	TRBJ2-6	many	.	TGTGCCAGCAGCCCGAGTTTATGGACTGGGGCCAACGTCCTGACTTTC	CASSPSLWTGANVLTF
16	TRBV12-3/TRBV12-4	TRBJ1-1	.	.	TGTGCCAGCAGTCCTAGGGGAGGGGTTATGAACACTGAAGCTTTCTTT	CASSPRGGVMNTEAFF
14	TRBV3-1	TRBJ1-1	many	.	TGTGCCAGCAGCCAAGGTGCAGCTAACACTGAAGCTTTCTTT	CASSQGAANTEAFF
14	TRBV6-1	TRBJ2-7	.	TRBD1	TGTGCCAGCAGTGACGGGGGACAGGGGTTCGAGCAGTACTTC	CASSDGGQGFEQYF
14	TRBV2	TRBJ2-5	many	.	TGTGCCAGCAACGGTTTCAGGGGGGAAGAGACCCAGTACTTC	CASNGFRGEETQYF
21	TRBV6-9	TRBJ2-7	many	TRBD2	TGTGCCAGCACCCCCCTACGATCCGGACTAGCGGGACTTGGGAGCTCCTACGAGCAGTACTTC	CASTPLRSGLAGLGSSYEQYF
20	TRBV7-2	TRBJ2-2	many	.	TGTGCCAGCAGCATACACAGGGTGCAGGGACCAAAAAAGGGCACCGGGGAGCTGTTTTTT	CASSIHRVQGPKKGTGELFF
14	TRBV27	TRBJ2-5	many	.	TGTGCCAGCAGTTTAAGTGAGGGGGTGGAGACCCAGTACTTC	CASSLSEGVETQYF
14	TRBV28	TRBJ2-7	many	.	TGTGCCAGCGTACGGCCTCAGGGGCCCTACGAGCAGTACTTC	CASVRPQGPYEQYF
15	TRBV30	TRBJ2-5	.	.	TGTGCCTGGAGTGTAGGTGGGAGTGGGGGAGAGACCCAGTACTTC	CAWSVGGSGGETQYF
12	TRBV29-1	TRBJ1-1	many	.	TGCAGCCCCTACGGGGCGGGCGCTGAAGCTTTCTTT	CSPYGAGAEAFF
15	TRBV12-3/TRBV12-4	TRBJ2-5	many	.	TGTGCCAGCAGGTATACAGGGTCCTTGCGGGGGACCCAGTACTTC	CASRYTGSLRGTQYF
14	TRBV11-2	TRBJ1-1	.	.	TGTGCCAGCAGCTCCATGGGACCGAACACTGAAGCTTTCTTT	CASSSMGPNTEAFF
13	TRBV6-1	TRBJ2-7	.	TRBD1	TGTGCCAGCAGTCCCCAGGGGGCTGGTGAGCAGTACTTC	CASSPQGAGEQYF
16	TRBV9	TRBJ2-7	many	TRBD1	TGTGCCAGCAGCCCCACCGAGGGGGCCTTAAACTACGAGCAGTACTTC	CASSPTEGALNYEQYF
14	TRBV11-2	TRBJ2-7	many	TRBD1	TGTGCCAGCAGCTTGACAGGGGCTTTATACGAGCAGTACTTC	CASSLTGALYEQYF
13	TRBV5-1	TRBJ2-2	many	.	TGCGCCAGCAGGGACCTTATAACCGGGGAGCTGTTTTTT	CASRDLITGELFF
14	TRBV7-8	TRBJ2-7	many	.	TGTGCCAGCAGCTCCCCAGGGGCAAGGAACGAGCAGTACTTC	CASSSPGARNEQYF
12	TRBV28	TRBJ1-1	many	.	TGTGCCAGCACAGTTGGGGCCTTGGAAGCTTTCTTT	CASTVGALEAFF
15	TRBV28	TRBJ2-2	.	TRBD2	TGTGCCAGCAGTCCAGCAGCGGGAGCGGCCGGGGAGCTGTTTTTT	CASSPAAGAAGELFF
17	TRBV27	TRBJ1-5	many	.	TGTGCCAGCAGTGACGTCCCCCCCCGGGACAAGAATCAGCCCCAGCATTTT	CASSDVPPRDKNQPQHF
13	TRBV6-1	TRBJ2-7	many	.	TGTGCCAGCAGAGAAAACACCTACTACGAGCAGTACTTC	CASRENTYYEQYF
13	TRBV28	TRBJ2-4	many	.	TGTGCCAGCAGTTTAAGGGGACGGAACATTCAGTACTTC	CASSLRGRNIQYF
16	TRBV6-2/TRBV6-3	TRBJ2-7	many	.	TGTGCCAGCAGTACCTCCCCCGGGACACCCACATACGAGCAGTACTTC	CASSTSPGTPTYEQYF
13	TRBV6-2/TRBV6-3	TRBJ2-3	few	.	TGTGCCAGCAGTCGGGCCAACACAGATACGCAGTATTTT	CASSRANTDTQYF
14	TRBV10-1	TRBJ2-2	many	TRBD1	TGCGCCAGCAGTGTCAACAGGGGGTCGGGGGAGCTGTTTTTT	CASSVNRGSGELFF
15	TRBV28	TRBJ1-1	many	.	TGTGCCAGCAGTTTGCCCAGGGATGGCGACACTGAAGCTTTCTTT	CASSLPRDGDTEAFF
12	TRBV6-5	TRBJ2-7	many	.	TGTGCCAGCAGTTCGAAAAACCACGAGCAGTACTTC	CASSSKNHEQYF
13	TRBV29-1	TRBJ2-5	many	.	TGCAGCGCGACCGGGAACACGCAAGAGACCCAGTACTTC	CSATGNTQETQYF
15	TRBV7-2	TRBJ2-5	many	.	TGTGCCAGCAGCCCAGCTCGTCTCGGGTCGGAGACCCAGTACTTC	CASSPARLGSETQYF
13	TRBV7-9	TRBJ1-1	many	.	TGTGCCAGCAGGTACAGCGTCGTGGCTGAAGCTTTCTTT	CASRYSVVAEAFF
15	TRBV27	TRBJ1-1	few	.	TGTGCCAGCAGTTACCTCCCCTCTCCAAGCACTGAAGCTTTCTTT	CASSYLPSPSTEAFF
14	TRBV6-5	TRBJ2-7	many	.	TGTGCCAGCACCCCGGGGGTGCAAGCGTACGAGCAGTACTTC	CASTPGVQAYEQYF
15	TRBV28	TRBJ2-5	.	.	TGTGCCAGCAGGGAGGGGGCCCAGTACCAAGAGACCCAGTACTTC	CASREGAQYQETQYF